A selection of T cell receptor beta chains follows, all from one sample in a study of metastatic and nonmetastatic thyroid tumors. TCRdb re-clonotyped the PCR reads via MiXCR. The data hold 9,500 to 15,000 clones, with under 35% observed a single time. Sequences were obtained from tumor tissue. The source of these receptors is a female donor with papillary thyroid cancer or a benign thyroid nodule (not recorded which). Some clones in this sample may be carry-over from other donors' samples. Each CDR3 is given with its conserved first and last residue. The order of the fields is clone size, D gene, J gene, V gene, CDR3 length, CDR3 DNA, CDR3 protein. D genes are given only for firm matches. Where a row states a size, it is once, few, many or the class of an expanded clone; other rows omit it.

- | TRBD2 | TRBJ2-1 | TRBV20-1 | 14 | TGCAGTGCTAGACGGGCGGGAGTTCGGAATGAGCAGTTCTTC | CSARRAGVRNEQFF
- | - | TRBJ1-2 | TRBV6-1 | 12 | TGTGCCAGCACCCCGGGCCTCTATGGCTACACCTTC | CASTPGLYGYTF
- | - | TRBJ2-7 | TRBV11-2 | 18 | TGTGCCAGCAGCTTAGATTGGAGCAGGGAGTGGAGCTCCTACGAGCAGTACTTC | CASSLDWSREWSSYEQYF
- | TRBD1 | TRBJ2-1 | TRBV5-1 | 16 | TGCGCCAGCAGCCTGGGCGCAGGGGGAAATGTGAATGAGCAGTTCTTC | CASSLGAGGNVNEQFF
- | TRBD2 | TRBJ2-1 | TRBV11-2 | 15 | TGTGCCAGCAGCTTACCAACTAGCGGGATAAATGAGCAGTTCTTC | CASSLPTSGINEQFF
many | - | TRBJ2-7 | TRBV29-1 | 13 | TGCAGCGTTGGACTAATCGGCTCCTACGAGCAGTACTTC | CSVGLIGSYEQYF
medium-sized | TRBD1 | TRBJ1-2 | TRBV28 | 17 | TGTGCCAGCAGTGAGGGGACAGGGGGGAACTTGAACTATGGCTACACCTTC | CASSEGTGGNLNYGYTF
medium-sized | - | TRBJ2-1 | TRBV19 | 14 | TGTGCCAGTAGTATACAGGGTACCTACAATGAGCAGTTCTTC | CASSIQGTYNEQFF
few | - | TRBJ1-2 | TRBV6-5 | 13 | TGTGCCAGCAGGCCTCGAGGAAACTATGGCTACACCTTC | CASRPRGNYGYTF
once | - | TRBJ2-7 | TRBV4-3 | 13 | TGCGCCAGCAGCCAGTCCGGGAGCCGAGAGCAGTACTTC | CASSQSGSREQYF
few | - | TRBJ2-3 | TRBV27 | 14 | TGTGCCAGCAGGAGGGCCGTCAGCACAGATAAGCAGTATTTT | CASRRAVSTDKQYF
medium-sized | - | TRBJ2-1 | TRBV6-1 | 13 | TGTGCCAGCGGAAGGGGGTCCTACAATGAGCAGTTCTTC | CASGRGSYNEQFF
many | TRBD1 | TRBJ2-1 | TRBV19 | 16 | TGTGCCAGTAGTATAGGAGGGACAGGGCCCAACAATGAGCAGTTCTTC | CASSIGGTGPNNEQFF
few | TRBD1 | TRBJ1-1 | TRBV28 | 15 | TGTGCCAGCACCAGCTACAGGGGGCGCGGGGGTGAAGCTTTCTTT | CASTSYRGRGGEAFF
- | - | TRBJ2-1 | TRBV6-4 | 16 | - | CASSPERVGLGNEQLF
- | - | TRBJ1-6 | TRBV2 | 15 | TGTGCCAGCAGTGAAGTGTCAGAAGAGGAATCACCCCTCCACTTT | CASSEVSEEESPLHF
few | - | TRBJ1-3 | TRBV9 | 14 | TGTGCCAGCACCCAGGACATGGGGGGGGACACCGTATATTTT | CASTQDMGGDTVYF
- | - | TRBJ1-1 | TRBV5-1 | 15 | TGCGCCAGCAGACCCGAATTGTTTCAGAACACTGAAGCTTTCTTT | CASRPELFQNTEAFF
- | - | TRBJ2-1 | TRBV11-2 | 16 | TGTGCCAGCAGCTTAGAAGGTGGCGTGAGCTACAATGAGCAGTTCTTC | CASSLEGGVSYNEQFF
many | - | TRBJ1-1 | TRBV5-1 | 16 | TGTGCCAGCAGCTTTCTCAGCTTTGGATTGAACACTGAAGCTTTCTTT | CASSFLSFGLNTEAFF
- | - | TRBJ1-2 | TRBV18 | 19 | TGTGCCAGCTCACCACCGGCTCTATCGACAGGTCTCCATATTTATGGCTACACATTC | CASSPPALSTGLHIYGYTF
- | - | TRBJ2-7 | TRBV7-6 | 11 | TGTGCCAGCAGCTCAGGAGGCGAGCAGTACTTC | CASSSGGEQYF
- | - | TRBJ1-1 | TRBV11-3 | 14 | TGTGCCAGCAGCTTGAATACGGGGAACACTGAAGCTTTCTTT | CASSLNTGNTEAFF